Below, one T cell receptor (beta chain) is given with its context. No antigen is known for it. No base-level quality is on record; no much larger clone is a single base apart. This sample is drawn from a study of control samples from healthy donors and cancer patients (TCRdb year 2020). V is reduced by 3 bases and J by 2 bases, leaving a spacing of 7 bases between them. There are 13 amino acids in the CDR3, from cysteine to phenylalanine inclusive. Only the CDR3 portion is preserved as DNA: 39 bases, with reading frame beginning at the first base. CDR1 and CDR2 were assigned from the germline V gene as SGHTA and FQGNSA. Libraries were constructed by the immunoSEQ multiplex PCR assay. TCRdb took this table from immuneACCESS and kept in-frame rearrangements with V and J called. Such tables lack part of the clones; where checked against another copy, unresolved V genes explain under half of the gap, and the rest is unexplained. This sample holds around 190,000 clones; around 89% were observed only once. The ten biggest clones cover more than 1.3% of the sample.

This TCR was sampled from a woman in her fifties or sixties in good health. The chain employs TRBV7-2 and TRBJ1-1, with no confident D gene call. The sequencing sample was made of blood. CDR3 region: CASSLQVNTEAFF. Read as DNA, the sequence is TGTGCCAGCAGCTTGCAGGTAAACACTGAAGCTTTCTTT. Reference TRBV7-2 and TRBJ1-1 genes cover what lies past the CDR3, so the full variable domain is GAGVSQSPSNKVTEKGKDVELRCDPISGHTALYWYRQSLGQGLEFLIYFQGNSAPDKSGLPSDRFSAERTGGSVSTLTIQRTQQEDSAVYLCASSLQVNTEAFFGQGTRLTVV.